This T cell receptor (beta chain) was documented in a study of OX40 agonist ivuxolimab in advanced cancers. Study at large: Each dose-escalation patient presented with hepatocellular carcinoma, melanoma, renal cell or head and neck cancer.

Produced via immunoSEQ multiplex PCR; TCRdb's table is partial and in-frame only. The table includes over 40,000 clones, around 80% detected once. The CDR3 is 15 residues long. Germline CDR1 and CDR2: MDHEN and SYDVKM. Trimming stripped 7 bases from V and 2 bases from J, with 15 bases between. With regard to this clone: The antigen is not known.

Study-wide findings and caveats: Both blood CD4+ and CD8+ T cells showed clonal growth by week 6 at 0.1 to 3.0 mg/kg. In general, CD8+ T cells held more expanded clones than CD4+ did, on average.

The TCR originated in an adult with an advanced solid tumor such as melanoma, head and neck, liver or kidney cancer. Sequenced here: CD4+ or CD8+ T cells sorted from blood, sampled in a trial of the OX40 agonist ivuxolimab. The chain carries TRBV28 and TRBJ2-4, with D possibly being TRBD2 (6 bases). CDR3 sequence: CASTIRGGSKNIQYF. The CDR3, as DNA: TGTGCCAGCACCATAAGAGGAGGGTCCAAAAACATTCAGTACTTC. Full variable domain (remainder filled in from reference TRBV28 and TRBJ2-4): DVKVTQSSRYLVKRTGEKVFLECVQDMDHENMFWYRQDPGLGLRLIYFSYDVKMKEKGDIPEGYSVSREKKERFSLILESASTNQTSMYLCASTIRGGSKNIQYFGAGTRLSVL.